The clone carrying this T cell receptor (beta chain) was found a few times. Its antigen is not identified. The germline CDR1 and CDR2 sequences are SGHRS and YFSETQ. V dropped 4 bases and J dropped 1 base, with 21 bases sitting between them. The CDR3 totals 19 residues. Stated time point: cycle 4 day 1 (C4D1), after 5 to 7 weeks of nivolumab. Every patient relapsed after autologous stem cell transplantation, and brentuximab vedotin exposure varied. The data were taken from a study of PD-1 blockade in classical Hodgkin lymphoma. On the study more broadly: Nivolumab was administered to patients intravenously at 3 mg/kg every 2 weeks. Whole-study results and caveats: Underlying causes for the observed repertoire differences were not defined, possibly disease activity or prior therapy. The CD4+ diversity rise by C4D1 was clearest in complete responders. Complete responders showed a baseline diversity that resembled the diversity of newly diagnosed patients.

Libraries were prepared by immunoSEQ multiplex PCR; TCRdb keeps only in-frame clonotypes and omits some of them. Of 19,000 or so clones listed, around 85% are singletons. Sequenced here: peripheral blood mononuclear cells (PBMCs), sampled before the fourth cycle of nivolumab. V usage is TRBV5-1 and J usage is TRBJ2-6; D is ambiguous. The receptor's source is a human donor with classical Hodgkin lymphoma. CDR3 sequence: CASSQPFPASLSGANVLTF. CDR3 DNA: TGCGCCAGCAGCCAGCCCTTCCCCGCCAGCCTGTCTGGGGCCAACGTCCTGACTTTC.